This T cell receptor beta chain was profiled in a study of blood T cell repertoires in COVID-19. Background on the study: Donors in the United States, Italy and Spain gave samples during acute or convalescent COVID-19. The cDNA or gDNA used as material had been derived from T cells, B-cell-depleted T cells, or PBMCs.

Germline CDR1 is SGHRS and CDR2 is YFSETQ. Trimming shortened V by 0 bases and J by 4 bases, and 17 bases separated the two germline ends. The CDR3 is 17 amino acids. Authors' methods: Estimates of nucleated cell counts were drawn from the amplification of reference gene primers. TCRdb's copy holds only in-frame clones and misses some; the assay was immunoSEQ multiplex PCR. That table furnishes V, J and clone size, whereas the DNA furnished D and trimming. Here the sample spans approximately 150,000 clones, over 75% being singletons. The sequenced sample was peripheral blood. This receptor was identified in a woman aged 55-69 years with active COVID-19. This chain links TRBV5-1 with TRBJ1-3; the D is unclear. The CDR3 loop reads CASSLEAGRSVGNTIYF. In nucleotides, the CDR3 is TGCGCCAGCAGCTTGGAAGCAGGTCGGTCGGTCGGAAACACCATATATTTT.